The 17 T cell receptor beta chains below were found in one sample sequenced in a study of blood T cells in healthy people across ages. PCR was performed a second time for roughly 7 to 12 cycles using a sample-barcoded 5' primer and a J-beta primer mix. MiXCR, applied by TCRdb to the 5' RACE reads, yields one record per CDR3 protein. The profile shows 1.5 million to 2 million distinct CDR3 sequences, about 35% of them singletons. Specimen: blood. These receptors were taken from a woman in her 30s in good health.

This clonotype showed up many times. This chain joins TRBV29-1 and TRBJ1-3; a possible D gene is TRBD1 (6 bases). The ends were cut back, 5 bases at V and 4 bases at J, with 12 bases in the middle. This CDR3 is built from 13 residues. Germline CDR1 reads SQVTM; CDR2 reads ANQGSEA. CDR3 nucleotides: TGCAGCGTTTCAGGGGCTCGAGGAAACACCATATATTTT. This codes for CSVSGARGNTIYF.

In its sample, this clonotype was seen many times. The chain has TRBV5-1 and TRBJ2-7, with TRBD1 as a possible D gene (6 bases). Trimming removed 4 bases from V and 2 bases from J, with 16 bases in between. This CDR3 is built from 15 residues. In germline, CDR1 is SGHRS, CDR2 YFSETQ. The CDR3 protein is CASSPNPGQTYEQYF. For the CDR3, the DNA is TGCGCCAGCAGCCCCAACCCGGGACAAACCTACGAGCAGTACTTC.

V is TRBV29-1 and J is TRBJ2-7; 9 positions agree with TRBD1. In germline, CDR1 is SQVTM, CDR2 ANQGSEA. The CDR3 runs to 14 residues. V was clipped by 7 bases and J by 6 bases; unmatched bases: 13. CDR3 protein: CSAEGLDRGGEQYF. In DNA, the CDR3 is TGCAGCGCCGAAGGGCTTGACAGGGGGGGCGAGCAGTACTTC.

This chain links TRBV6-1 with TRBJ2-1, with 11 bases identical to TRBD2. Germline lookup yields CDR1 MNHNS and CDR2 SASEGT. After removal of 6 bases from V and 6 bases from J, the junction contained 16 bases not matched to a gene. This CDR3 is 18 amino acids long. The CDR3 nucleotides read TGTGCCAGCAGACGGTTTATGTCTAGCGGGAGGCCTGGCAATGAGCAGTTCTTC. Protein sequence: CASRRFMSSGRPGNEQFF.

This clonotype occurred many times. The chain carries TRBV3-1 and TRBJ2-7; 7 positions agree with TRBD1. V gave up 1 base and J gave up 3 bases; unmatched junction bases: 3. This CDR3 comprises 14 residues. The germline V gene encodes CDR1 LGHDT and CDR2 YNNKEL (reference sequence). CDR3 in amino acids: CASSQVGGYYEQYF. The CDR3 DNA sequence: TGTGCCAGCAGCCAAGTAGGGGGCTACTACGAGCAGTACTTC.

V gene TRBV5-6 combines with J gene TRBJ2-2; possible D gene TRBD2, 6 bases. The CDR3 consists of 14 residues. V was shortened by 4 bases and J by 6 bases, with 13 bases between the two germline ends. Germline loops: CDR1 SGHDT, CDR2 YYEEEE. The chain's CDR3 is CASSHNTGAGELFF. The CDR3 nucleotides read TGTGCCAGCAGCCATAATACGGGAGCCGGGGAGCTGTTTTTT.

The chain joins TRBV7-9 to TRBJ2-7, with D perhaps being TRBD1 or TRBD2 (5 bases each). This CDR3 comprises 17 residues. The germline V gene has CDR1 SEHNR and CDR2 FQNEAQ (reference sequence). V lost 2 bases and J 5 bases, leaving 22 bases between the germline ends. CDR3 loop: CASSLLAEGSWGHEQYF. The CDR3 DNA reads TGTGCCAGCAGCTTACTCGCAGAGGGATCGTGGGGCCACGAGCAGTACTTC.

This clonotype was seen just once. This chain joins TRBV6-1 and TRBJ1-5, with D possibly TRBD1 on 5 matching bases. The germline CDR1 and CDR2 sequences are MNHNS and SASEGT. Trimming took 1 base from V and 0 from J, leaving 7 bases between them. The CDR3 has 15 residues. For the CDR3, the DNA is TGTGCCAGCAGTGAAGGACAGTTTAGCAATCAGCCCCAGCATTTT. Translating gives CASSEGQFSNQPQHF.

Note on this clonotype: The junction shows a germline mismatch at one end, possibly a read error. The chain uses TRBV6-2 or TRBV6-3 and TRBJ2-6, with D perhaps TRBD1 or TRBD2 (6 bases each). Germline CDR1 MNHEY, CDR2 SVGEGT. The length of the CDR3 is 17 residues. CDR3 protein: CASSSLRTGTGANVRTF. The CDR3 DNA follows: TGTGCCAGCAGCTCTCTCAGAACAGGGACTGGGGCCAACGTCCGGACTTTC.

As regards this clonotype: Being one base from a much bigger clone, this may be a read error. The rearrangement links TRBV20-1 to TRBJ1-1; D unresolved. The CDR3 extends over 13 amino acids. The germline V and J ends were trimmed by 0 bases and 3 bases, with 8 bases remaining between them. Germline CDR1 and CDR2: DFQATT and SNEGSKA (reference sequence). DNA for the CDR3: TGCAGTGCTAGAGATGGAATGGACACTGAAGCTTTCTTT. Translating gives CSARDGMDTEAFF.

The V call is TRBV7-9, the J call TRBJ1-1, with no clear D. Per germline, CDR1 SEHNR and CDR2 FQNEAQ (reference sequence). Trimming shortened V by 4 bases and J by 1 base, and 16 bases separated the two germline ends. CDR3 length: 16 amino acids. DNA of the CDR3: TGTGCCAGCAGCTCCCAAGAATCGGCCTCGAACACTGAAGCTTTCTTT. Encoded protein: CASSSQESASNTEAFF.

This clonotype was counted between two and nine times. The gene calls are TRBV6-1 and TRBJ2-6, with TRBD2 identical over 8 bases. This CDR3 has 19 residues. V dropped 4 bases and J dropped 3; count of bases not matched to a gene: 14. CDR1 is MNHNS and CDR2 is SASEGT in the germline V gene. CDR3 in DNA: TGTGCCAGCAGTGCCCCGTCCGGGAGGGCCAGGGTTGGGGCCAACGTCCTGACTTTC. Amino acid sequence: CASSAPSGRARVGANVLTF.

The rearrangement joins TRBV30 to TRBJ1-2; TRBD1 is a possible D gene (6 bases). The V and J ends lost 0 bases and 8 bases respectively, with 10 bases between them. This CDR3 comprises 12 residues. Germline-derived CDR1 and CDR2 are GTSNPN and SVGIG (reference sequence). In nucleotides, the CDR3 is TGTGCCTGGAGTGTACGCAGGGGAGGCTACACCTTC. Amino acids: CAWSVRRGGYTF.

In its sample, this clonotype was seen many times. The chain is built from TRBV29-1 and TRBJ2-1; the D is unclear. Germline-derived CDR1 and CDR2 are SQVTM and ANQGSEA. The CDR3 loop spans 14 amino acids. Trimming took 7 bases from V and 3 from J, leaving 16 bases between them. The CDR3 DNA sequence: TGCAGCGCCGCGCCCGTAGGGCTCTACAATGAGCAGTTCTTC. Its translation: CSAAPVGLYNEQFF.

The chain links TRBV20-1 to TRBJ2-7; D gene uncertain. Trimming removed 6 bases from V and 2 bases from J, with 14 bases in between. Germline V gives CDR1 DFQATT, CDR2 SNEGSKA (reference sequence). This CDR3 is 13 amino acids long. The CDR3 region is CSAHKGPPYEQYF. In DNA, the CDR3 is TGCAGTGCCCATAAGGGTCCCCCCTACGAGCAGTACTTC.

This clonotype was seen ten or more times. The chain uses TRBV3-1 and TRBJ2-1, with 14 nucleotides matching TRBD2. V shed 1 base and J 9 bases; nucleotides not matched to a gene: 8. The CDR3 totals 17 residues. Germline V CDR1 and CDR2: LGHDT, YNNKEL (reference sequence). CDR3 sequence (DNA): TGTGCCAGCAGCCAAGTTTCCGGGACTAGCGGGAGTGGTGAGCAGTTCTTC. Translating gives CASSQVSGTSGSGEQFF.

V and J are TRBV30 and TRBJ2-1, with TRBD2 identical over 11 bases. V gave up 2 bases and J gave up 4 bases; unmatched junction bases: 4. Germline V gene lookup returns CDR1 GTSNPN and CDR2 SVGIG (reference sequence). The CDR3 is made up of 15 amino acids. CDR3 protein: CAWSLLAGGYNEQFF. The CDR3 nucleotides read TGTGCCTGGAGTCTCCTAGCGGGGGGTTACAATGAGCAGTTCTTC.